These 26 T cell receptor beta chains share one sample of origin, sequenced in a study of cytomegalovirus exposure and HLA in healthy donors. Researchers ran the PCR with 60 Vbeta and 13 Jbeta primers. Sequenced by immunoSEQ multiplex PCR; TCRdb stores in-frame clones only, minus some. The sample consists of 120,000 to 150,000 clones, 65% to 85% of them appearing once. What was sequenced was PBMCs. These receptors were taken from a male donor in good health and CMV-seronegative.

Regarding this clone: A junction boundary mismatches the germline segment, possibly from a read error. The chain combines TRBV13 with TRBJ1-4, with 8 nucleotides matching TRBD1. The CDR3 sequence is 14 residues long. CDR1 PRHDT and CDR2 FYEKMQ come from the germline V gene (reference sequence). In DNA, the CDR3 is TGTGCCGGCAGCCCGACAGGGGAGAATGAAAAACTGTTTTTT. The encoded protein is CAGSPTGENEKLFF. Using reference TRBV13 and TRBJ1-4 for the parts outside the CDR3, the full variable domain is AAGVIQSPRHLIKEKRETATLKCYPIPRHDTVYWYQQGPGQDPQFLISFYEKMQSDKGSIPDRFSAQQFSDYHSELNMSSLELGDSALYFCAGSPTGENEKLFFGSGTQLSVL.

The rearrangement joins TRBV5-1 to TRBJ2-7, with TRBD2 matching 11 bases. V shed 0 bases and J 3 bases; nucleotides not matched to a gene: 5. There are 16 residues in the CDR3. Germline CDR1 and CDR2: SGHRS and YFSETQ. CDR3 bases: TGCGCCAGCAGCTTGGGAGTGGGACTAGCGGTCTACGAGCAGTACTTC. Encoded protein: CASSLGVGLAVYEQYF.

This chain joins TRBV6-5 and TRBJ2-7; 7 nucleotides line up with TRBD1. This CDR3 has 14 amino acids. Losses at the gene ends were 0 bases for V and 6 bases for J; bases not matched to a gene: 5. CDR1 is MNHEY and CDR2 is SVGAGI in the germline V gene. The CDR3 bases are TGTGCCAGCAGTTACTCGAGAGGGGGCCCCGAGCAGTACTTC. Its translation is CASSYSRGGPEQYF.

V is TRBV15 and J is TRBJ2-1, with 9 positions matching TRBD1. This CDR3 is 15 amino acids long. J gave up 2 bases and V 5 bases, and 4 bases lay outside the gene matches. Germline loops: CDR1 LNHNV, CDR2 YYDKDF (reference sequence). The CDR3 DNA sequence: TGTGCCACCAGCCCGACAGGGGGGGCCTACAATGAGCAGTTCTTC. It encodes CATSPTGGAYNEQFF.

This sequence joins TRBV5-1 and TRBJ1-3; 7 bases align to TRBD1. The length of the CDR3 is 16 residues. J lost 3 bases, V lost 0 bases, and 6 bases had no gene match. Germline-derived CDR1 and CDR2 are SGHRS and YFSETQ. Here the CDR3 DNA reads TGCGCCAGCAGCTTGGTGGAGGGGGCGCTTGGAAACACCATATATTTT. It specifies CASSLVEGALGNTIYF.

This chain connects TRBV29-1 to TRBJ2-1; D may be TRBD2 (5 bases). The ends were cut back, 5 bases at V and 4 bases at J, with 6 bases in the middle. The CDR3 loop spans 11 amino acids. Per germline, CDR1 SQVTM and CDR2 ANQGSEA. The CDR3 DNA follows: TGCAGCGTTCGGACTTACAATGAGCAGTTCTTC. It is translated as CSVRTYNEQFF.

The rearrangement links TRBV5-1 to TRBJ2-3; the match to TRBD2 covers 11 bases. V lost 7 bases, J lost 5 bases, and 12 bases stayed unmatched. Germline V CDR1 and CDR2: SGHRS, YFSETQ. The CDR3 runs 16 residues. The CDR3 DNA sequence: TGCGCCAGCTTCGTATTACTAGCGGGAGTAGGAGATACGCAGTATTTT. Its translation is CASFVLLAGVGDTQYF.

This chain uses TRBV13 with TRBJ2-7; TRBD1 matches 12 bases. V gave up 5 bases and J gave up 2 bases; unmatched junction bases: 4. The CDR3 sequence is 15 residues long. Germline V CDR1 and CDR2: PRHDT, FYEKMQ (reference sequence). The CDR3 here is CASSPGTGGTYEQYF. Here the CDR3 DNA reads TGTGCCAGCAGCCCGGGGACAGGGGGCACCTACGAGCAGTACTTC.

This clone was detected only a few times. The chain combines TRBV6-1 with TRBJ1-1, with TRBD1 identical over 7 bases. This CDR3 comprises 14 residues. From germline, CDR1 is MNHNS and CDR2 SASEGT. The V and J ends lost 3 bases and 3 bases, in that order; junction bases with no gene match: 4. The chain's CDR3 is CASSDTRGDTEAFF. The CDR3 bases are TGTGCCAGCAGTGATACCAGGGGGGACACTGAAGCTTTCTTT.

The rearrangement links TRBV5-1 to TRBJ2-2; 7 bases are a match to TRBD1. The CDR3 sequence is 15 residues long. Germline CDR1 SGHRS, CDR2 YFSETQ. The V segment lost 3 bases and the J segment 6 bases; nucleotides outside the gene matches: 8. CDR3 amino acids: CASSSRQGGAGELFF. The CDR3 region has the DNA TGCGCCAGCAGCTCCCGACAGGGTGGAGCCGGGGAGCTGTTTTTT.

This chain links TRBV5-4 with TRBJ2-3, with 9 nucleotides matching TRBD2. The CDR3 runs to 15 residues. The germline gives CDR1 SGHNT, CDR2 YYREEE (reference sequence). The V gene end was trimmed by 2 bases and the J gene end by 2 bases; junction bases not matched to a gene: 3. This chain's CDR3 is CASSLLAGVTDTQYF. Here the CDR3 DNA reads TGTGCCAGCAGCTTATTAGCGGGGGTCACAGATACGCAGTATTTT.

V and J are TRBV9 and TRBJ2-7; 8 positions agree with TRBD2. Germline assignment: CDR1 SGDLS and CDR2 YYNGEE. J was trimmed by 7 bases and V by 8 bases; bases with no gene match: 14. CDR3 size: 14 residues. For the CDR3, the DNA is TGTGCCAGTGGTCCTTTTAGCGGGACGGGAGAGCAGTACTTC. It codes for CASGPFSGTGEQYF.

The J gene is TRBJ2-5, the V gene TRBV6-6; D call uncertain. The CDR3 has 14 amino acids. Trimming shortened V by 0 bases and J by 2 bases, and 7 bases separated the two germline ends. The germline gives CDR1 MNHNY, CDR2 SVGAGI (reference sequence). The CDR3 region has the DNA TGTGCCAGCAGTTACTCTTCAGGACAAGAGACCCAGTACTTC. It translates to CASSYSSGQETQYF.

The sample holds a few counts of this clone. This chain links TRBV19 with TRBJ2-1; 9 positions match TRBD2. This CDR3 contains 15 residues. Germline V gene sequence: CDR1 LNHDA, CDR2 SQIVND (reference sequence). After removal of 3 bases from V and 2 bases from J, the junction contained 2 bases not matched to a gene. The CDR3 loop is CASSMAGGPYNEQFF. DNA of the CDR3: TGTGCCAGTAGTATGGCGGGAGGGCCCTACAATGAGCAGTTCTTC.

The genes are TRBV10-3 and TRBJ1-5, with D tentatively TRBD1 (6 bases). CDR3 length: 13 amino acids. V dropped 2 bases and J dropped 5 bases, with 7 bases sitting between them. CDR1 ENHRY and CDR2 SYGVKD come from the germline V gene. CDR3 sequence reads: CAISEAGDQPQHF. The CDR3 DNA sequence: TGTGCCATCAGTGAGGCAGGGGATCAGCCCCAGCATTTT.

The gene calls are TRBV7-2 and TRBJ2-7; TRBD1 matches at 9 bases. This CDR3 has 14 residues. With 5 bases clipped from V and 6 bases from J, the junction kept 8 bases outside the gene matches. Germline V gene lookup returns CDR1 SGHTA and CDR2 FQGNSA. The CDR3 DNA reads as TGTGCCAGCAGCCCCCACGGGACAGGGACCGAGCAGTACTTC. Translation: CASSPHGTGTEQYF.

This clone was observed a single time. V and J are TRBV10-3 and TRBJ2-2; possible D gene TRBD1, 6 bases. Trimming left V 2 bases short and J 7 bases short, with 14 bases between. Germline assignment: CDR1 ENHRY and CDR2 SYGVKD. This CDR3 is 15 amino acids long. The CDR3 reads CAISEGRGEVGELFF. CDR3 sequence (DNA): TGTGCCATCAGTGAGGGCAGGGGTGAAGTCGGGGAGCTGTTTTTT.

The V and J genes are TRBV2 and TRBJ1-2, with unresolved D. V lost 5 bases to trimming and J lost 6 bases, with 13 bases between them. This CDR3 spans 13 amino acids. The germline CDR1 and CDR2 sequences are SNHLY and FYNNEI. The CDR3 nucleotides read TGTGCCAGCAGTTTCCAGGTACTGGATGGCTACACCTTC. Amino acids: CASSFQVLDGYTF.

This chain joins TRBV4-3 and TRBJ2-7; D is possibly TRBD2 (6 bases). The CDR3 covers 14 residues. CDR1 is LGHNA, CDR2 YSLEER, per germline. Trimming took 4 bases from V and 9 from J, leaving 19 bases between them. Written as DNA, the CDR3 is TGCGCCAGCAGCCTCCAAGGGCGGGGCGGAGGGCAGTACTTC. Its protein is CASSLQGRGGGQYF.

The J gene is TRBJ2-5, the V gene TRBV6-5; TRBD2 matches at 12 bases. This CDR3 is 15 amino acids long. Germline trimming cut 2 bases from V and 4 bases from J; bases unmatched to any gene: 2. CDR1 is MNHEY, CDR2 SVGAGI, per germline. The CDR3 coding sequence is TGTGCCAGCAGTTACGGACTAGCGGGAAGAGAGACCCAGTACTTC. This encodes CASSYGLAGRETQYF.

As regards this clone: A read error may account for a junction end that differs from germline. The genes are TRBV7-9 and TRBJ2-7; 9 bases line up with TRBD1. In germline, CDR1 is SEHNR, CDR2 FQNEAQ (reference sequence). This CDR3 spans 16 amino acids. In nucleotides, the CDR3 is TGTTCCAGCAGCTCCCCCCGTCCCGGGACAGGGTCCGAGCAGTACTTC. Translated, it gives CSSSSPRPGTGSEQYF.

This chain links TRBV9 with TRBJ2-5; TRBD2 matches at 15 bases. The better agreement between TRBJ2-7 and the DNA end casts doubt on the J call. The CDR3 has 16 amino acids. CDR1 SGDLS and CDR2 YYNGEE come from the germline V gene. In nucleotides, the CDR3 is TGTGCCAGCAGCGGAGGACTAGCGGGAGGGGGATACGAGCAGTACTTC. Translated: CASSGGLAGGGYEQYF.

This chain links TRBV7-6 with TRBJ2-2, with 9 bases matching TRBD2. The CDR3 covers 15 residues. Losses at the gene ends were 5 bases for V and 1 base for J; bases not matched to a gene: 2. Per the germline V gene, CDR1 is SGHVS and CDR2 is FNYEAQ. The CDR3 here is CASSRLAVNTGELFF. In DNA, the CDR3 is TGTGCCAGCAGCCGACTAGCGGTGAACACCGGGGAGCTGTTTTTT.

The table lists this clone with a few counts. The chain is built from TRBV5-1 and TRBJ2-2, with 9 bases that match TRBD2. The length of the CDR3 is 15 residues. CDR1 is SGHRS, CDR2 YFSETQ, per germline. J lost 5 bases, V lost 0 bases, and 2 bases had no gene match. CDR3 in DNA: TGCGCCAGCAGCTTGGATCTAGCGGGGACCGGGGAGCTGTTTTTT. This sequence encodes CASSLDLAGTGELFF.

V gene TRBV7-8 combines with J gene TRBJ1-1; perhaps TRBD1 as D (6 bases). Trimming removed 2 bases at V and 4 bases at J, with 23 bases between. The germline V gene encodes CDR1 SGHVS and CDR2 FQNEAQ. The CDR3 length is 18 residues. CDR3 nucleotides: TGTGCCAGCAGCTTACTGGACGGATCACGGGGCAGGGGCACTGAAGCTTTCTTT. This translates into CASSLLDGSRGRGTEAFF.

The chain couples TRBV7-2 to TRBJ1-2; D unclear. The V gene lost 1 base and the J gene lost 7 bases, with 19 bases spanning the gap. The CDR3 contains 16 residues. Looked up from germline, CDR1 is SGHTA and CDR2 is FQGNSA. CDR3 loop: CASSLGVWRMDGGYTF. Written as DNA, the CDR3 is TGTGCCAGCAGCTTAGGGGTATGGAGGATGGATGGTGGCTACACCTTC.